This record looks at one T cell receptor beta chain sequence and its context. This sample is drawn from a study of blood T cell repertoires in COVID-19. Germline CDR1 and CDR2: MNHEY and SVGAGI. The germline V and J ends were trimmed by 6 bases and 1 base, with 15 bases remaining between them. This CDR3 has 15 residues. Produced via immunoSEQ multiplex PCR; TCRdb's table is partial and in-frame only. Of around 180,000 clones in the sample, roughly 88% were seen once. Sequenced: peripheral blood. The clonotype was recovered from a man older than 75 with COVID-19, enrolled during active disease. The V and J genes are TRBV6-5 and TRBJ2-5, with D maybe TRBD1 (5 bases). The CDR3 here is CASSETVNLQETQYF. The CDR3 DNA follows: TGTGCCAGCAGCGAGACAGTTAACCTCCAAGAGACCCAGTACTTC.